The next 20 T cell receptor beta chains were all read from a single sample in a study of shared clonotypes between healthy human individuals. Profiled with immunoSEQ multiplex PCR; TCRdb holds only in-frame clones, not every one. Altogether 850,000 to 1,100,000 clones are present, 60% to 85% being singletons, with the ten largest covering almost 0.9%. Sequencing was carried out using memory CD4+ T cells from PBMCs. Subset in this sample: CD45RA-negative fraction. These receptors originate from a man between 18 and 29 years old in good health. Some clones in this sample may be carry-over from other donors' samples.

This clone appeared a few times. The chain employs TRBV30 and TRBJ1-1; TRBD1 aligns across 8 bases. V lost 7 bases to trimming and J lost 1 base; unmatched junction nucleotides: 2. This CDR3 spans 12 amino acids. CDR1 and CDR2 from the germline V gene are GTSNPN and SVGIG (reference sequence). Here the CDR3 DNA reads TGTGCCTTGGACAGGGAGAACACTGAAGCTTTCTTT. It is translated as CALDRENTEAFF.

The chain uses TRBV4-1 and TRBJ1-1; D is unclear. V was trimmed by 0 bases and J by 8 bases, leaving 10 bases between them. This CDR3 has 13 amino acids. CDR1 is MGHRA, CDR2 YSYEKL, per germline. The CDR3 protein is CASSQEVQAEAFF. The CDR3 nucleotides are TGCGCCAGCAGCCAAGAAGTTCAGGCGGAAGCTTTCTTT.

In regard to this clone: The sample carries other DNA sequences with the same CDR3. V is TRBV9 and J is TRBJ2-1; D is undetermined. The germline V and J ends were trimmed by 3 bases and 0 bases, with 7 bases remaining between them. Germline CDR1 and CDR2: SGDLS and YYNGEE. The CDR3 loop spans 14 amino acids. CDR3 coding DNA: TGTGCCAGCAGCGCCTCGGGCTCCTACAATGAGCAGTTCTTC. This encodes CASSASGSYNEQFF.

Concerning this clone: Since a far larger clone is one base different, this is likely a read error. Other nucleotide sequences in the sample specify the same CDR3. The V gene is TRBV7-2, the J gene TRBJ2-2; D gene uncertain. CDR3 size: 13 residues. CDR1 and CDR2 from the germline V gene are SGHTA and FQGNSA. V shed 3 bases and J shed 1 base, with 3 bases lying between them. CDR3: CASSFLNTGELFF. The CDR3 bases are TGTGCCAGCAGCTTCCTGAACACCGGGGAGCTGTTTTTT.

The V call is TRBV14, the J call TRBJ2-7, with D tentatively TRBD1 (6 bases). This CDR3 contains 12 residues. V dropped 4 bases and J dropped 7 bases, with 11 bases sitting between them. The germline gives CDR1 SGHDN, CDR2 FVKESK. CDR3 DNA: TGTGCCAGCAGCCCAGATCAGGGGGAGCAGTACTTC. This encodes CASSPDQGEQYF.

This clone has a handful of counts. The chain joins TRBV4-1 to TRBJ1-5, with unresolved D. Germline CDR1 is MGHRA and CDR2 is YSYEKL. Trimming cost V 3 bases and J 1 base, with 13 bases left between them. The length of the CDR3 is 16 residues. In DNA, the CDR3 is TGCGCCAGCAGCCAGAGCCGAACCCTGAGCAATCAGCCCCAGCATTTT. This translates into CASSQSRTLSNQPQHF.

The genes are TRBV12-5 and TRBJ1-5, with unresolved D. This CDR3 is built from 12 residues. V lost 4 bases, J lost 4 bases, and 5 bases lay in between. Germline V gene data show CDR1 as LGHNT and CDR2 as FRNRAP. CDR3 nucleotide sequence: TGTGCTAGTGGTTCGGAGAATCAGCCCCAGCATTTT. Amino acid sequence: CASGSENQPQHF.

V is TRBV7-3 and J is TRBJ2-7; 10 positions match TRBD2. CDR1 is SGHTA, CDR2 FQGTGA, per germline. CDR3 length: 14 amino acids. Losses at the gene ends were 2 bases for V and 7 bases for J; bases not matched to a gene: 5. The CDR3 here is CASSLSSGSTEQYF. The CDR3 DNA reads TGTGCCAGCAGCTTATCTAGCGGGAGCACGGAGCAGTACTTC.

The chain recombines TRBV29-1 with TRBJ2-5; D remains ambiguous. The J call may be faulty, since TRBJ2-7 better matches the DNA end. The CDR3 sequence is 10 residues long. Germline assignment: CDR1 SQVTM and CDR2 ANQGSEA. The CDR3 bases are TGCAGCGTAACAGAGTACGAGCAGTACTTC. Translating it yields CSVTEYEQYF.

This clone came up a few times. The J gene is TRBJ2-2, the V gene TRBV5-1, with no clear D. V lost 7 bases, J lost 7 bases, and 20 bases lay in between. Germline loops: CDR1 SGHRS, CDR2 YFSETQ. The CDR3 length is 15 residues. The CDR3 DNA reads TGCGCCAGCGGCCGCTTGTCGATGTGGGACGGGGAGCTGTTTTTT. This encodes CASGRLSMWDGELFF.

Only a few counts were recorded for this clone. A much larger clone sits a single nucleotide away, making a read error possible. This specimen includes other DNA sequences encoding the same CDR3. V usage is TRBV27 and J usage is TRBJ1-5, with D perhaps matching TRBD1 (5 bases). The CDR3 spans 14 residues. V lost 5 bases and J 1 base, leaving 9 bases between the germline ends. Germline V gives CDR1 MNHEY, CDR2 SMNVEV (reference sequence). In DNA form, the CDR3 reads TGTGCCAGCAGTCTCCGGGACAGCAATCAGCCCCAGCATTTT. It specifies CASSLRDSNQPQHF.

The chain recombines TRBV28 with TRBJ2-1, with D tentatively TRBD2 (6 bases). This CDR3 has 15 amino acids. Deletions cut 3 bases from V and 12 bases from J, with 21 bases between. Germline CDR1 and CDR2: MDHEN and SYDVKM. The CDR3 here is CASSFGGTRAAGQFF. CDR3 bases: TGTGCCAGCAGTTTTGGGGGGACCAGGGCAGCGGGGCAGTTCTTC.

This chain connects TRBV11-1 to TRBJ1-1, with D possibly matching TRBD1 (5 bases). Trimming shortened V by 5 bases and J by 6 bases, and 13 bases separated the two germline ends. Germline loops: CDR1 SGHAT, CDR2 FQDESV (reference sequence). This CDR3 is built from 13 residues. The CDR3 nucleotides are TGTGCCAGCAGCCAGTACCAGGGCTCTGAAGCTTTCTTT. It specifies CASSQYQGSEAFF.

This chain uses TRBV30 with TRBJ1-4; D unresolved. This CDR3 contains 11 residues. Germline V gene data show CDR1 as GTSNPN and CDR2 as SVGIG (reference sequence). V dropped 0 bases and J dropped 8 bases, with 4 bases sitting between them. In nucleotides, the CDR3 is TGTGCCTGGAGTGTTATGGAAAAACTGTTTTTT. This sequence encodes CAWSVMEKLFF.

This clone has only one observation. The CDR3 is CASSLGSGESLEQYF. The CDR3 DNA sequence: TGTGCCAGCAGCTTGGGGTCGGGAGAGTCCCTGGAGCAGTACTTC. The J gene is TRBJ2-7, the V gene TRBV5-4, with TRBD2 as a possible D gene (6 bases). V was cut by 0 bases and J by 7 bases, with 17 bases left in between. The CDR3 runs to 15 residues. Germline V CDR1 and CDR2: SGHNT, YYREEE (reference sequence).

This clone has just a few counts. The chain links TRBV7-2 to TRBJ2-1; no firm D call. The CDR3 has 11 amino acids. Germline V gene data show CDR1 as SGHTA and CDR2 as FQGNSA. The V end was cut by 7 bases, the J end by 9 bases, with 10 bases between. CDR3 region: CASTTVGEQFF. The CDR3 DNA reads as TGTGCCAGCACCACGGTGGGTGAGCAGTTCTTC.

The CDR3 loop is CATSRAPQGDQPQHF. The CDR3 coding sequence is TGTGCCACCAGCAGAGCTCCGCAGGGCGATCAGCCCCAGCATTTT. The chain couples TRBV15 to TRBJ1-5; the D gene is possibly TRBD1 (5 bases). V lost 1 base, J lost 5 bases, and 12 bases lay in between. CDR1 and CDR2 from the germline V gene are LNHNV and YYDKDF (reference sequence). The CDR3 spans 15 residues.

Regarding this clone: The same CDR3 also results from other DNA sequences found in this sample. The J gene is TRBJ1-1, the V gene TRBV11-3; D is ambiguous. Deletions cut 1 base from V and 2 bases from J, with 8 bases between. Germline CDR1 reads SGHNT; CDR2 reads YENEEA. CDR3 length: 14 residues. The CDR3 loop reads CASSLGGSNTEAFF. The CDR3 nucleotides are TGTGCCAGCAGCTTAGGCGGCAGCAACACTGAAGCTTTCTTT. The whole variable domain, remainder taken from reference TRBV11-3 and TRBJ1-1, is EAGVVQSPRYKIIEKKQPVAFWCNPISGHNTLYWYLQNLGQGPELLIRYENEEAVDDSQLPKDRFSAERLKGVDSTLKIQPAELGDSAVYLCASSLGGSNTEAFFGQGTRLTVV.

This sequence joins TRBV20-1 and TRBJ2-1; no definite D call. This CDR3 has 11 residues. Trimming removed 2 bases at V and 7 bases at J, with 6 bases between. Germline values: CDR1 DFQATT, CDR2 SNEGSKA (reference sequence). CDR3 in amino acids: CSARLGNEQFF. CDR3 nucleotides: TGCAGTGCTAGATTAGGGAATGAGCAGTTCTTC.

The V gene is TRBV19, the J gene TRBJ2-3, with TRBD2 as a possible D gene (6 bases). Germline V gives CDR1 LNHDA, CDR2 SQIVND (reference sequence). This CDR3 is 12 amino acids long. This CDR3 is CSSGGVADTQYF. CDR3 bases: TGTTCCTCCGGGGGAGTGGCAGATACGCAGTATTTT.